These T cell receptor beta chains were read from a single sample in a study of blood T cell repertoires in COVID-19. The assay was immunoSEQ multiplex PCR, and TCRdb's table has in-frame clones only and misses some. Among around 94,000 clones listed, roughly 90% were seen once. Sequenced input: peripheral blood. The receptors derive from an elderly man with acute or convalescent COVID-19. The CDR3 runs from the conserved cysteine through the conserved F or W. Each record gives: D gene, clone size, V gene, J gene, CDR3 DNA, CDR3 protein. The D gene is left open where the match is weak. Clone size appears in some rows only: once, few, many, or a class for an expanded clone.

d_call: .; clone_size: .; v_call: TRBV27; j_call: TRBJ2-7; cdr3_nt: TGTGCCAGCAGTTCGAGGACAGCCACTTGGCGGGAGAGGAACGAGCAGTACTTC; cdr3_aa: CASSSRTATWRERNEQYF
d_call: .; clone_size: .; v_call: TRBV28; j_call: TRBJ1-2; cdr3_nt: TGTGCCAGCAGTTTGATTGGGGGGGTGTACTATGGCTACACCTTC; cdr3_aa: CASSLIGGVYYGYTF
d_call: .; clone_size: .; v_call: TRBV4-3; j_call: TRBJ2-3; cdr3_nt: TGCGCCAGCAGCCAAGATCTGCAGTCTAGCACAGATACGCAGTATTTT; cdr3_aa: CASSQDLQSSTDTQYF
d_call: TRBD1; clone_size: .; v_call: TRBV27; j_call: TRBJ2-7; cdr3_nt: TGTGCCAGCGGAAATGCAGGGGGCTACATCTACGAGCAGTACTTC; cdr3_aa: CASGNAGGYIYEQYF
d_call: .; clone_size: .; v_call: TRBV12-5; j_call: TRBJ2-1; cdr3_nt: TGTGCTAGTGGTCAGGACATTCAGGGGACCAATGAGCAGTTCTTC; cdr3_aa: CASGQDIQGTNEQFF
d_call: TRBD1; clone_size: .; v_call: TRBV24-1; j_call: TRBJ1-1; cdr3_nt: TGTGCCACCAGTGGACAGGGGGACACTGAAGCTTTCTTT; cdr3_aa: CATSGQGDTEAFF
d_call: .; clone_size: .; v_call: TRBV6-5; j_call: TRBJ1-5; cdr3_nt: TGTGCCAGCAGGACAGATAGCAATCAGCCCCAGCATTTT; cdr3_aa: CASRTDSNQPQHF
d_call: TRBD1; clone_size: .; v_call: TRBV7-8; j_call: TRBJ1-2; cdr3_nt: TGTGCCAGCAGCCCGACAGGGGGTATGAACTATGGCTACACCTTC; cdr3_aa: CASSPTGGMNYGYTF
d_call: TRBD2; clone_size: .; v_call: TRBV6-5; j_call: TRBJ2-7; cdr3_nt: TGTGCCAGCATCGACCTCTGGGGAGGGACCTACGAGCAGTACTTC; cdr3_aa: CASIDLWGGTYEQYF
d_call: TRBD2; clone_size: .; v_call: TRBV9; j_call: TRBJ2-2; cdr3_nt: TGTGCCAGCAGTGAAGGGACTAGCCTGAACACCGGGGAGCTGTTTTTT; cdr3_aa: CASSEGTSLNTGELFF
d_call: TRBD1; clone_size: .; v_call: TRBV6-2/TRBV6-3; j_call: TRBJ1-5; cdr3_nt: TGTGCCAGCAGTTGGGGACAGGATAGCAATCAGCCCCAGCATTTT; cdr3_aa: CASSWGQDSNQPQHF
d_call: .; clone_size: .; v_call: TRBV5-1; j_call: TRBJ2-7; cdr3_nt: TGCGCCAGCAGCCTTAATGGACAGACCTACGAGCAGTACTTC; cdr3_aa: CASSLNGQTYEQYF
d_call: TRBD1; clone_size: .; v_call: TRBV5-1; j_call: TRBJ2-1; cdr3_nt: TGCGCCAGCAGCTCTCCCCGGGACAGGGGGCTGAATGAGCAGTTCTTC; cdr3_aa: CASSSPRDRGLNEQFF
d_call: .; clone_size: .; v_call: TRBV7-2; j_call: TRBJ2-7; cdr3_nt: TGTGCCAGCAGCTTAGCCCACTCCTACGAGCAGTACTTC; cdr3_aa: CASSLAHSYEQYF
d_call: .; clone_size: few; v_call: TRBV19; j_call: TRBJ2-5; cdr3_nt: TGTGCCAGTAGGGGCGAGGAGACCCAGTACTTC; cdr3_aa: CASRGEETQYF
d_call: TRBD2; clone_size: .; v_call: TRBV28; j_call: TRBJ2-7; cdr3_nt: TGTGCCAGCAGTAACCTAGCGGGGGGGTACGGCGAGCAGTACTTC; cdr3_aa: CASSNLAGGYGEQYF
d_call: TRBD1; clone_size: .; v_call: TRBV5-4; j_call: TRBJ1-3; cdr3_nt: TGTGCCAGCAGCACAGGGGGCGGAAACACCATATATTTT; cdr3_aa: CASSTGGGNTIYF
d_call: .; clone_size: .; v_call: TRBV28; j_call: TRBJ1-2; cdr3_nt: TGTGCCAGCAGCCCCCTCTTAACGCGGGACTATGGCTACACCTTC; cdr3_aa: CASSPLLTRDYGYTF
d_call: TRBD2; clone_size: .; v_call: TRBV7-3; j_call: TRBJ2-3; cdr3_nt: TGTGCCAGCAGCTTAATCGCAGCGGGAGATGCGGATACGCAGTATTTT; cdr3_aa: CASSLIAAGDADTQYF
d_call: .; clone_size: few; v_call: TRBV6-6; j_call: TRBJ2-7; cdr3_nt: TGTGCCAGCAGTTACCAACCGGGCTACGAGCAGTACTTC; cdr3_aa: CASSYQPGYEQYF
d_call: .; clone_size: .; v_call: TRBV11-3; j_call: TRBJ2-2; cdr3_nt: TGTGCCAGCAGCCCATCGCAGGGTCCCACCGGGGAGCTGTTTTTT; cdr3_aa: CASSPSQGPTGELFF
d_call: TRBD2; clone_size: once; v_call: TRBV5-4; j_call: TRBJ2-1; cdr3_nt: TGTGCCAGCAGCCGGATGGCTAGCGGCTACAATGAGCAGTTCTTC; cdr3_aa: CASSRMASGYNEQFF
d_call: TRBD2; clone_size: .; v_call: TRBV11-2; j_call: TRBJ2-4; cdr3_nt: TGTGCCAGCAGCCCCGGCGGACTAGCGGTATCCTTC; cdr3_aa: CASSPGGLAVSF
d_call: .; clone_size: .; v_call: TRBV7-2; j_call: TRBJ1-2; cdr3_nt: TGTGCCAGCAGCTTAGCGGGTACAGAGAGCTATGGCTACACCTTC; cdr3_aa: CASSLAGTESYGYTF
d_call: TRBD2; clone_size: .; v_call: TRBV18; j_call: TRBJ2-5; cdr3_nt: TGTGCCAGCTCACCGGCTAGCGGGAGGACCGGGGAGACCCAGTACTTC; cdr3_aa: CASSPASGRTGETQYF
d_call: .; clone_size: few; v_call: TRBV6-5; j_call: TRBJ1-3; cdr3_nt: TGTGCCAGCAGTTCACAGGGTTCTGGAAACACCATATATTTT; cdr3_aa: CASSSQGSGNTIYF
d_call: TRBD2; clone_size: .; v_call: TRBV6-5; j_call: TRBJ2-1; cdr3_nt: TGTGCCAGCACTGCGGGAGCGGTAAATGAGCAGTTCTTC; cdr3_aa: CASTAGAVNEQFF
d_call: .; clone_size: .; v_call: TRBV20-1; j_call: TRBJ1-2; cdr3_nt: TGCAGTGCTAGTCCCTCGAACAGTCATAACTATGGCTACACCTTC; cdr3_aa: CSASPSNSHNYGYTF
d_call: .; clone_size: .; v_call: TRBV19; j_call: TRBJ1-5; cdr3_nt: TGTGCCAGTAGTATCAACGAATACAGGGATCAGCCCCAGCATTTT; cdr3_aa: CASSINEYRDQPQHF
d_call: .; clone_size: .; v_call: TRBV29-1; j_call: TRBJ1-4; cdr3_nt: TGCAGCGTTCGGGTGGAAAAACTGTTTTTT; cdr3_aa: CSVRVEKLFF
d_call: .; clone_size: .; v_call: TRBV2; j_call: TRBJ2-5; cdr3_nt: TGTGCCAGCATCCCCGGAGGGGAGAAGGGGACCCAGTACTTC; cdr3_aa: CASIPGGEKGTQYF
d_call: TRBD2; clone_size: .; v_call: TRBV18; j_call: TRBJ2-1; cdr3_nt: TGTGCCAGCTCTATAGCGGGAAGTTACAATGAGCAGTTCTTC; cdr3_aa: CASSIAGSYNEQFF
d_call: TRBD1; clone_size: .; v_call: TRBV23-1; j_call: TRBJ2-1; cdr3_nt: TGCGCCAGCAGTCAACAAGGGACAGGAAATTACAATGAGCAGTTCTTC; cdr3_aa: CASSQQGTGNYNEQFF
d_call: .; clone_size: .; v_call: TRBV7-9; j_call: TRBJ2-1; cdr3_nt: TGTGCCAGCAGCAGACATGTCAATGAGCAGTTCTTC; cdr3_aa: CASSRHVNEQFF
d_call: TRBD1; clone_size: .; v_call: TRBV7-9; j_call: TRBJ1-5; cdr3_nt: TGTGCCAGCCGCTCAGGACAGGGGGGTGGGGCTGGTCAGCCCCAGCATTTT; cdr3_aa: CASRSGQGGGAGQPQHF
d_call: TRBD1; clone_size: .; v_call: TRBV19; j_call: TRBJ2-5; cdr3_nt: TGTGCCAGTAGTAGGAGGACAGGGGGGGAGACCCAGTACTTC; cdr3_aa: CASSRRTGGETQYF